These 25 T cell receptor beta chains were all obtained from the same sample, sequenced in a study of OX40 agonist ivuxolimab in advanced cancers. The data were produced by immunoSEQ multiplex PCR, yet TCRdb's version contains in-frame clones alone and is incomplete. The sample includes about 22,000 clones, 75% to 90% seen only once; the top ten take more than 20%. The material sequenced was CD4+ or CD8+ T cells sorted from blood, taken in a trial of the OX40 agonist ivuxolimab. The receptor source for this set is an adult with an advanced solid tumor such as melanoma, head and neck, liver or kidney cancer.

V gene TRBV5-6 combines with J gene TRBJ1-2; a possible D gene is TRBD1 (5 bases). Germline-derived CDR1 and CDR2 are SGHDT and YYEEEE. This CDR3 spans 14 amino acids. Trimming removed 0 bases from V and 0 bases from J, with 6 bases in between. The CDR3 is CASSLVRANYGYTF. In DNA, the CDR3 is TGTGCCAGCAGCTTGGTCAGGGCTAACTATGGCTACACCTTC.

The rearrangement joins TRBV7-2 to TRBJ2-7; TRBD1 might be the D (5 bases). This CDR3 comprises 15 residues. Trimming shortened V by 4 bases and J by 5 bases, and 18 bases separated the two germline ends. CDR1 is SGHTA, CDR2 FQGNSA, per germline. CDR3 protein: CASSSPVGVGNEQYF. DNA for the CDR3: TGTGCCAGCAGCTCCCCCGTAGGGGTAGGCAACGAGCAGTACTTC. The complete variable domain, with remaining parts taken from reference TRBV7-2 and TRBJ2-7, reads GAGVSQSPSNKVTEKGKDVELRCDPISGHTALYWYRQSLGQGLEFLIYFQGNSAPDKSGLPSDRFSAERTGGSVSTLTIQRTQQEDSAVYLCASSSPVGVGNEQYFGPGTRLTVT.

V is TRBV19 and J is TRBJ2-3; TRBD2 might be the D (5 bases). V was shortened by 3 bases and J by 3 bases, with 13 bases between the two germline ends. This CDR3 region has 15 residues. CDR1 is LNHDA and CDR2 is SQIVND in the germline V gene (reference sequence). CDR3 DNA sequence: TGTGCCAGTAGTATCGGCTTTAGCGTGACAGATACGCAGTATTTT. Its translation is CASSIGFSVTDTQYF.

Within the sample, this clone is medium-sized. The gene calls are TRBV4-1 and TRBJ1-1; D gene unclear. V lost 2 bases, J lost 0 bases, and 13 bases lay in between. The CDR3 has 16 residues. Germline V lookup: CDR1 MGHRA, CDR2 YSYEKL. The CDR3 DNA sequence: TGCGCCAGCAGCCAAACCCCCCCGGGCTTGAACACTGAAGCTTTCTTT. As protein: CASSQTPPGLNTEAFF.

This sequence joins TRBV7-9 and TRBJ2-2; 7 nucleotides agree with TRBD2. Germline V gene sequence: CDR1 SEHNR, CDR2 FQNEAQ (reference sequence). The junction had 3 bases not matched to a gene; V was cut back by 5 bases and J by 0 bases. CDR3 length: 15 residues. The CDR3 sequence is CASSPRGANTGELFF. The CDR3 bases are TGTGCCAGCAGCCCACGGGGGGCGAACACCGGGGAGCTGTTTTTT.

This clone has only a few counts. V usage is TRBV30 and J usage is TRBJ2-1; TRBD1 is a possible D gene (6 bases). The CDR3 covers 17 residues. Trimming cost V 2 bases and J 7 bases, with 24 bases left between them. In germline, CDR1 is GTSNPN, CDR2 SVGIG (reference sequence). CDR3 coding DNA: TGTGCCTGGAGTATCCTCAAGCCGGGACAATTTCGGAATGAGCAGTTCTTC. Encoded protein: CAWSILKPGQFRNEQFF.

The chain links TRBV11-2 to TRBJ2-1; the D gene is possibly TRBD2 (6 bases). CDR1 is SGHAT and CDR2 is FQNNGV in the germline V gene. The V end was cut by 4 bases, the J end by 3 bases, with 13 bases between. The CDR3 has 15 amino acids. CDR3 protein: CASSSTGTHYNEQFF. The CDR3 DNA reads as TGTGCCAGCAGCTCAACCGGGACTCACTACAATGAGCAGTTCTTC.

The chain carries TRBV10-3 and TRBJ2-7; 7 nucleotides agree with TRBD2. Per germline, CDR1 ENHRY and CDR2 SYGVKD. With 7 bases clipped from V and 3 bases from J, the junction kept 3 bases outside the gene matches. The CDR3 spans 12 residues. CDR3 loop: CAIMGGSYEQYF. The CDR3 region has the DNA TGTGCCATCATGGGCGGGAGCTACGAGCAGTACTTC.

V and J are TRBV11-2 and TRBJ2-3; 8 bases are shared with TRBD2. From germline, CDR1 is SGHAT and CDR2 FQNNGV. The CDR3 spans 15 residues. Losses at the gene ends were 5 bases for V and 3 bases for J; bases not matched to a gene: 7. The CDR3 bases are TGTGCCAGCAGCCCCTTCGGGAGGGATACAGATACGCAGTATTTT. Its protein product is CASSPFGRDTDTQYF.

This rearrangement joins TRBV28 to TRBJ1-5; maybe TRBD1 (5 bases). The V end lost 2 bases, the J end lost 1 base, and 18 bases lay between the germline ends. The CDR3 loop spans 18 amino acids. Looked up from germline, CDR1 is MDHEN and CDR2 is SYDVKM. The CDR3 protein is CASSLRYGGSASNQPQHF. Written as DNA, the CDR3 is TGTGCCAGCAGTTTACGTTATGGGGGTTCGGCGAGCAATCAGCCCCAGCATTTT.

The J gene is TRBJ2-1, the V gene TRBV29-1; no reliable D call. The CDR3 has 15 amino acids. Trimming took 2 bases from V and 3 from J, leaving 14 bases between them. The germline V gene has CDR1 SQVTM and CDR2 ANQGSEA. CDR3 loop: CSVESTGMDYNEQFF. The CDR3 nucleotides read TGCAGCGTTGAATCAACTGGGATGGACTACAATGAGCAGTTCTTC.

V gene TRBV4-1 combines with J gene TRBJ2-7, with TRBD2 identical over 9 bases. From germline, CDR1 is MGHRA and CDR2 YSYEKL. With V trimmed by 0 bases and J by 4 bases, 4 bases remained unmatched. This CDR3 is built from 15 residues. CDR3 sequence (DNA): TGCGCCAGCAGCCAAGAAGTAGCGGGAGATTACGAGCAGTACTTC. Encoded protein: CASSQEVAGDYEQYF.

The chain carries TRBV27 and TRBJ2-4; possibly TRBD1 for D (6 bases). Trimming shortened V by 3 bases and J by 8 bases, and 14 bases separated the two germline ends. This CDR3 comprises 14 residues. Germline V gives CDR1 MNHEY, CDR2 SMNVEV (reference sequence). In DNA, the CDR3 is TGTGCCAGCAGTTTGGGGACACAAGGGGACATTCAGTACTTC. This encodes CASSLGTQGDIQYF.

V usage is TRBV7-9 and J usage is TRBJ2-7; no clear D gene. With 5 bases removed from V and 3 bases from J, the gap between germline ends came to 8 bases. CDR1 SEHNR and CDR2 FQNEAQ come from the germline V gene (reference sequence). The CDR3 is made up of 12 amino acids. CDR3 in amino acids: CASSLRRYEQYF. CDR3 nucleotides: TGTGCCAGCAGCCTACGCCGCTACGAGCAGTACTTC.

The genes are TRBV29-1 and TRBJ2-1; 11 positions agree with TRBD2. Germline-derived CDR1 and CDR2 are SQVTM and ANQGSEA. V lost 7 bases to trimming and J lost 0 bases; unmatched junction nucleotides: 5. The CDR3 totals 15 residues. CDR3 bases: TGCAGCGGCACCGGGACTAGCGGCTCCTACAATGAGCAGTTCTTC. Translating it yields CSGTGTSGSYNEQFF.

The V gene is TRBV7-8, the J gene TRBJ2-1; the match to TRBD2 covers 9 bases. Trimming at V came to 5 bases and at J to 6 bases, leaving 8 bases not matched to a gene. The germline V gene has CDR1 SGHVS and CDR2 FQNEAQ. This CDR3 spans 15 amino acids. In DNA form, the CDR3 reads TGTGCCAGCAGCCTAACCGGGACTAGCTTCAATGAGCAGTTCTTC. Translating gives CASSLTGTSFNEQFF.

This chain connects TRBV30 to TRBJ1-2; D unresolved. Germline V gene data show CDR1 as GTSNPN and CDR2 as SVGIG (reference sequence). The CDR3 loop spans 11 amino acids. Trimming pared 4 bases from V and 6 bases from J, leaving 9 bases between. The CDR3 DNA reads as TGTGCCTGGAAGGGTGGGCATGGCTACACCTTC. Its protein is CAWKGGHGYTF.

The V gene is TRBV5-1, the J gene TRBJ2-1; tentatively, D is TRBD1 (5 bases). Looked up from germline, CDR1 is SGHRS and CDR2 is YFSETQ. V was trimmed by 1 base and J by 3 bases, leaving 5 bases between them. The CDR3 is made up of 13 amino acids. The CDR3 bases are TGCGCCAGCAGCTTGACAGGCTACAATGAGCAGTTCTTC. It encodes CASSLTGYNEQFF.

V and J are TRBV10-3 and TRBJ2-2; TRBD2 matches 8 bases. The V and J ends lost 6 bases and 6 bases, in that order; junction bases with no gene match: 9. CDR1 is ENHRY and CDR2 is SYGVKD in the germline V gene. The CDR3 length is 15 residues. CDR3 protein: CAIRPGTSAAGELFF. CDR3 coding DNA: TGTGCCATCAGGCCCGGGACTAGTGCCGCCGGGGAGCTGTTTTTT.

The gene calls are TRBV7-9 and TRBJ2-2, with D perhaps TRBD2 (6 bases). V was clipped by 4 bases and J by 5 bases, with 17 bases between them. Germline CDR1 SEHNR, CDR2 FQNEAQ (reference sequence). The CDR3 runs to 16 residues. CDR3: CASSSPQGGRTGELFF. Written as DNA, the CDR3 is TGTGCCAGCAGCTCCCCCCAGGGAGGTCGGACCGGGGAGCTGTTTTTT.

The chain joins TRBV28 to TRBJ2-7, with a tentative D call TRBD1 (6 bases). Germline loops: CDR1 MDHEN, CDR2 SYDVKM. The CDR3 spans 13 residues. V lost 6 bases and J lost 3, with 12 bases in between. The CDR3, as DNA: TGTGCCAGCAGCGGACAGAGAAGCTACGAGCAGTACTTC. Translation gives CASSGQRSYEQYF.

The chain carries TRBV14 and TRBJ1-1, with D unresolved. Trimming cost V 1 base and J 5 bases, with 14 bases left between them. Germline-derived CDR1 and CDR2 are SGHDN and FVKESK. The CDR3 has 15 residues. The CDR3 nucleotides read TGTGCCAGCAGCCAAGGGCCCGGGGTCGGGACTGAAGCTTTCTTT. Amino acid sequence: CASSQGPGVGTEAFF.

CDR3 sequence (DNA): TGTGCCAGCAGTGAAGAGGGGGCGCGGGGGGAGCAGTACTTC. Its protein product is CASSEEGARGEQYF. The chain employs TRBV6-5 and TRBJ2-7; D tentatively fits TRBD1 or TRBD2 (7 bases each). The CDR3 is 14 residues long. V was pared by 5 bases and J by 7 bases, with 18 bases between. Germline CDR1 reads MNHEY; CDR2 reads SVGAGI.

The J gene is TRBJ1-1, the V gene TRBV7-6, with TRBD1 as a possible D gene (5 bases). CDR3 length: 14 amino acids. Germline assignment: CDR1 SGHVS and CDR2 FNYEAQ. V shed 6 bases and J shed 4 bases, with 15 bases lying between them. CDR3 sequence (DNA): TGTGCCAGCAGTTTCGGAGCTAGGGGCACTGAAGCTTTCTTT. This encodes CASSFGARGTEAFF.

In this sample, this clone turned up once. The chain employs TRBV25-1 and TRBJ2-7; 11 nucleotides agree with TRBD2. In germline, CDR1 is MGHDK, CDR2 SYGVNS. This CDR3 is 15 amino acids long. V lost 2 bases and J lost 5; bases outside the gene matches: 5. CDR3 in DNA: TGTGCCAGCAGTGAAACAAGACTAGCGGGAAACGAGCAGTACTTC. As protein: CASSETRLAGNEQYF.